The source of this TCR beta chain is a study of shared clonotypes between healthy human individuals. General study findings and limits: Compared with memory subsets, naive subsets generally had larger estimated richness. When naive CD4 clonotypes were compared across a few donors, about 4.9% were shared.

In the case of this clone: The antigen is unknown. The same CDR3 can be traced to other DNA sequences in this sample.

Deep-level assay runs were performed. Produced via immunoSEQ multiplex PCR; TCRdb's table is partial and in-frame only. The table has roughly 890,000 clones, approximately 92% seen once. After removal of 3 bases from V and 4 bases from J, the junction contained 6 bases not matched to a gene. Germline assignment: CDR1 SGHAT and CDR2 FQNNGV. CDR3 length: 14 amino acids. Terminally differentiated effector memory CD45RA+ cells were left out of the naive CD8 fraction, which was CD45RO-negative and positively selected for CCR7. This sequence joins TRBV11-2 and TRBJ2-7, with 7 bases matching TRBD2. This TCR was recovered from a young man in good health. The sequencing sample was made of naive CD8+ T cells sorted from blood. The DNA for the CDR3 is TGTGCCAGCAGCTTTGGCGGGAGCTTATACGAGCAGTACTTC. This encodes CASSFGGSLYEQYF.